This T cell receptor beta chain was found in a study of blood T cell repertoires in COVID-19. Study-level information: Acute-phase and convalescent COVID-19 samples originated in the United States, Italy and Spain. T cells, B-cell-depleted T cells, or PBMCs provided the cDNA or gDNA that served as material.

Germline CDR1 is SGHKS and CDR2 is YYEKEE (reference sequence). The CDR3 loop spans 15 amino acids. The V segment lost 0 bases and the J segment 5 bases; nucleotides outside the gene matches: 2. How the authors handled the data: Quantification of nucleated cells was approximated via reference gene primer amplification. Sequencing was performed with immunoSEQ multiplex PCR; in TCRdb, only in-frame clones are kept and a portion is missing. V, J and clone size derive from that table, while D and trimming were established from the DNA sequence. Of approximately 300,000 clones detected, 90% appear once; the ten largest clones hold 6.5% to 8%. While infection was still active, Seattle patients were enrolled and then followed longitudinally.

This sequence originates from a woman in her twenties or thirties with COVID-19, enrolled during active disease. This chain links TRBV5-5 with TRBJ2-5; 12 nucleotides agree with TRBD2. Sequenced input: peripheral blood. CDR3 sequence (DNA): TGTGCCAGCAGCTTGGAAGGACTAGCGGGGGAGACCCAGTACTTC. It encodes CASSLEGLAGETQYF. Using reference TRBV5-5 and TRBJ2-5 for the parts outside the CDR3, the full variable domain is DAGVTQSPTHLIKTRGQQVTLRCSPISGHKSVSWYQQVLGQGPQFIFQYYEKEERGRGNFPDRFSARQFPNYSSELNVNALLLGDSALYLCASSLEGLAGETQYFGPGTRLLVL.